This T cell receptor (beta chain) was sequenced for a study of CD8 T cells in ankylosing spondylitis. V lost 2 bases and J 6 bases, leaving 8 bases between the germline ends. This CDR3 has 12 amino acids. 5'-RACE, quantitative and with molecular barcodes, yielded the TCR beta libraries. TCRdb processed the 5' RACE reads anew with MiXCR; each CDR3 protein has one entry. The sample holds 130,000 or so distinct CDR3 sequences; 15% to 20% are singletons and the top ten take approximately 30%. This clonotype was observed a few times. Its antigen is unknown. Study-level points and caveats: A TCR beta motif of 7 or 8 highly homologous variants appeared characteristic of ankylosing spondylitis blood. Clones linked to the disease showed a CD8+ phenotype. They occurred at relatively low frequencies in peripheral blood. Reportedly, significant enrichment of disease-linked clones occurred in matched ankylosing spondylitis synovial fluid.

J is TRBJ2-7 and V is TRBV12-3 or TRBV12-4; no clear D gene. Sequencing was done on a sample of blood, either unsorted or a sorted T cell fraction (not recorded which). This TCR came from a male donor with ankylosing spondylitis. The CDR3 loop reads CASSLIGREQYF. CDR3 DNA sequence: TGTGCCAGCAGTTTAATAGGGCGCGAGCAGTACTTC.